Shown below are 27 T cell receptor beta chains from a single sample sequenced in a study of a mutant IDH1 vaccine in newly diagnosed glioma. The time point is: week 35, safety follow-up. A single vaccine dose contained 300 ug of mutant IDH1 20-mer peptide, and topical imiquimod was used with it. The antigens for these receptors are not known. The protocol was immunoSEQ multiplex PCR, while the TCRdb copy is restricted to in-frame clones and leaves out a portion. The sample consists of approximately 50,000 clones, more than 65% of them appearing once. This specimen was PBMCs, taken from a glioma patient whose treatment included an IDH1 peptide vaccine. The receptors originated from a man aged 35 to 55 with glioma.

The V call is TRBV9, the J call TRBJ2-2; possible D gene TRBD1, 7 bases. This CDR3 is built from 14 residues. The V gene lost 0 bases and the J gene lost 5 bases, with 8 bases spanning the gap. Germline CDR1 is SGDLS and CDR2 is YYNGEE. Here the CDR3 reads CASSVAGGTGELFF. The DNA for the CDR3 is TGTGCCAGCAGCGTAGCAGGGGGGACCGGGGAGCTGTTTTTT. The full variable domain, completed using reference TRBV9 and TRBJ2-2, is DSGVTQTPKHLITATGQRVTLRCSPRSGDLSVYWYQQSLDQGLQFLIQYYNGEERAKGNILERFSAQQFPDLHSELNLSSLELGDSALYFCASSVAGGTGELFFGEGSRLTVL.

V and J are TRBV7-9 and TRBJ1-2; 8 bases line up with TRBD1. Per germline, CDR1 SEHNR and CDR2 FQNEAQ (reference sequence). The CDR3 spans 17 residues. V was clipped by 5 bases and J by 3 bases; unmatched bases: 14. The DNA for the CDR3 is TGTGCCAGCAGCCAGCAATCGACAGGGGACGCTTACTATGGCTACACCTTC. It specifies CASSQQSTGDAYYGYTF. Together with reference TRBV7-9 and TRBJ1-2, the CDR3 gives the full variable domain: DTGVSQNPRHKITKRGQNVTFRCDPISEHNRLYWYRQTLGQGPEFLTYFQNEAQLEKSRLLSDRFSAERPKGSFSTLEIQRTEQGDSAMYLCASSQQSTGDAYYGYTFGSGTRLTVV.

The V call is TRBV5-5, the J call TRBJ1-5; no firm D call. CDR3 length equals 14 residues. Trimming stripped 6 bases from V and 3 bases from J, with 13 bases between. Germline V gives CDR1 SGHKS, CDR2 YYEKEE (reference sequence). CDR3 protein: CASKGQVDNQPQHF. The DNA for the CDR3 is TGTGCCAGCAAAGGGCAGGTGGACAATCAGCCCCAGCATTTT.

This clone was counted between two and nine times. In DNA form, the CDR3 reads TGTGCCAGCAGCTTGGTAGGGGGCGATGATCAAGAGACCCAGTACTTC. This sequence encodes CASSLVGGDDQETQYF. This chain uses TRBV5-4 with TRBJ2-5; 7 positions match TRBD1. The CDR3 consists of 16 residues. The V gene end was trimmed by 0 bases and the J gene end by 2 bases; junction bases not matched to a gene: 7. Germline V gene lookup returns CDR1 SGHNT and CDR2 YYREEE (reference sequence).

This clone is medium-sized in the sample. The J gene is TRBJ1-1, the V gene TRBV14; a possible D gene is TRBD1 (5 bases). Germline V CDR1 and CDR2: SGHDN, FVKESK. This CDR3 spans 14 amino acids. Trimming left V 5 bases short and J 0 bases short, with 10 bases between. CDR3 protein: CASSWTLMNTEAFF. For the CDR3, the DNA is TGTGCCAGCAGCTGGACACTTATGAACACTGAAGCTTTCTTT.

The genes are TRBV4-1 and TRBJ2-1; 8 bases are a match to TRBD2. V lost 1 base and J lost 8; bases outside the gene matches: 7. Germline values: CDR1 MGHRA, CDR2 YSYEKL. The CDR3 runs 15 residues. CDR3 in amino acids: CASSQVPTSGYEQFF. DNA of the CDR3: TGCGCCAGCAGCCAAGTACCAACTAGCGGATATGAGCAGTTCTTC.

J is TRBJ1-2 and V is TRBV2; tentatively, D is TRBD1 (5 bases). Germline V gene data show CDR1 as SNHLY and CDR2 as FYNNEI. This CDR3 region has 13 residues. Trimming removed 5 bases from V and 6 bases from J, with 13 bases in between. The CDR3, as DNA: TGTGCCAGCAGTCCTCAAGGGGCTAATGGCTACACCTTC. This encodes CASSPQGANGYTF.

The chain recombines TRBV5-6 with TRBJ2-5; TRBD1 matches at 8 bases. The V gene end was trimmed by 4 bases and the J gene end by 2 bases; junction bases not matched to a gene: 4. Germline lookup yields CDR1 SGHDT and CDR2 YYEEEE. The CDR3 consists of 14 residues. CDR3 bases: TGTGCCAGCAGCCTGGACAGGGAGCAAGAGACCCAGTACTTC. It translates to CASSLDREQETQYF.

The chain employs TRBV7-2 and TRBJ2-3; 8 bases are shared with TRBD2. Trimming removed 2 bases from V and 5 bases from J; junction bases left unmatched: 9. CDR1 SGHTA and CDR2 FQGNSA come from the germline V gene. The CDR3 runs 16 residues. The CDR3 loop is CASSLYRGGNRDTQYF. The CDR3 nucleotides are TGTGCCAGCAGCTTATACCGCGGGGGGAATCGAGATACGCAGTATTTT.

The chain recombines TRBV4-1 with TRBJ2-5; TRBD2 matches 9 bases. Unmatched junction bases numbered 12, after V lost 2 bases and J lost 5 bases. The germline gives CDR1 MGHRA, CDR2 YSYEKL. CDR3 size: 17 residues. CDR3 region: CASSQRVWTSARETQYF. The CDR3 DNA follows: TGCGCCAGCAGCCAACGCGTATGGACTAGCGCTAGGGAGACCCAGTACTTC.

The V gene is TRBV10-3, the J gene TRBJ2-5; 7 positions match TRBD2. Germline values: CDR1 ENHRY, CDR2 SYGVKD. The V and J ends lost 0 bases and 2 bases, in that order; junction bases with no gene match: 6. The CDR3 consists of 16 residues. CDR3 coding DNA: TGTGCCATCAGTGAGTCAACTAGCGTAGCTCAAGAGACCCAGTACTTC. Translation gives CAISESTSVAQETQYF.

V and J are TRBV6-1 and TRBJ1-5; no reliable D call. Germline lookup yields CDR1 MNHNS and CDR2 SASEGT. V dropped 3 bases and J dropped 0 bases, with 9 bases sitting between them. The CDR3 is 15 amino acids. The CDR3 loop reads CASSDQVFSNQPQHF. The CDR3 DNA reads as TGTGCCAGCAGTGACCAGGTATTTAGCAATCAGCCCCAGCATTTT.

This chain links TRBV29-1 with TRBJ2-3; TRBD1 is a possible D gene (6 bases). The germline V gene has CDR1 SQVTM and CDR2 ANQGSEA. The CDR3 loop spans 13 amino acids. V was shortened by 7 bases and J by 3 bases, with 14 bases between the two germline ends. The CDR3 DNA follows: TGCAGCGCCTGGGGACACTCAACAGATACGCAGTATTTT. Protein: CSAWGHSTDTQYF.

The chain is built from TRBV5-1 and TRBJ1-1; D might be TRBD1 (5 bases). Trimming took 4 bases from V and 5 from J, leaving 21 bases between them. The CDR3 runs 16 residues. Germline V lookup: CDR1 SGHRS, CDR2 YFSETQ. The CDR3 nucleotides are TGCGCCAGCAGCCCCCAGGGCCCGGACACCGGGACTGAAGCTTTCTTT. This codes for CASSPQGPDTGTEAFF.

The table lists this clone with a few counts. The genes are TRBV7-9 and TRBJ2-1; D is unresolved. CDR3 length: 12 amino acids. With 0 bases removed from V and 9 bases from J, the gap between germline ends came to 6 bases. Per germline, CDR1 SEHNR and CDR2 FQNEAQ (reference sequence). The CDR3 is CASSLAMAEQFF. As DNA, the CDR3 is TGTGCCAGCAGCTTAGCCATGGCTGAGCAGTTCTTC. The entire variable domain, with the rest obtained from reference TRBV7-9 and TRBJ2-1, is as follows: DTGVSQNPRHKITKRGQNVTFRCDPISEHNRLYWYRQTLGQGPEFLTYFQNEAQLEKSRLLSDRFSAERPKGSFSTLEIQRTEQGDSAMYLCASSLAMAEQFFGPGTRLTVL.

A few counts support this clone. The chain carries TRBV5-1 and TRBJ2-3; 8 nucleotides align to TRBD2. The CDR3 extends over 15 amino acids. The germline gives CDR1 SGHRS, CDR2 YFSETQ. Losses at the gene ends were 4 bases for V and 3 bases for J; bases not matched to a gene: 7. The CDR3 region is CASSRDGGETDTQYF. The CDR3 DNA is TGCGCCAGCAGCCGTGACGGGGGGGAGACAGATACGCAGTATTTT.

V and J are TRBV6-1 and TRBJ1-2, with TRBD1 identical over 8 bases. The trim removed 6 bases at V and 4 bases at J, leaving 10 bases unmatched. This CDR3 is built from 15 residues. The germline CDR1 and CDR2 sequences are MNHNS and SASEGT. CDR3: CASSVDGTGIYGYTF. As DNA, the CDR3 is TGTGCCAGCAGCGTTGACGGGACAGGCATCTATGGCTACACCTTC.

The V and J genes are TRBV27 and TRBJ2-1, with a tentative D call TRBD1 (5 bases). The V gene lost 5 bases and the J gene lost 2 bases, with 10 bases spanning the gap. Per the germline V gene, CDR1 is MNHEY and CDR2 is SMNVEV (reference sequence). The CDR3 has 14 residues. The CDR3 protein is CASSRTGAYNEQFF. In DNA, the CDR3 is TGTGCCAGCAGTCGAACAGGTGCCTACAATGAGCAGTTCTTC.

J is TRBJ1-1 and V is TRBV5-1; 7 nucleotides align to TRBD1. V was clipped by 6 bases and J by 2 bases; unmatched bases: 7. Germline CDR1 SGHRS, CDR2 YFSETQ. CDR3 length equals 14 residues. The CDR3 region is CASKLQGTNTEAFF. Written as DNA, the CDR3 is TGCGCCAGCAAATTACAGGGGACCAACACTGAAGCTTTCTTT.

The chain uses TRBV23-1 and TRBJ1-3; 8 nucleotides match TRBD1. TRBV23-1 is marked as an open reading frame, function uncertain. The V segment lost 8 bases and the J segment 12 bases; nucleotides outside the gene matches: 6. This CDR3 is built from 11 residues. The CDR3 protein is CASVGTGCIYF. DNA for the CDR3: TGCGCCAGCGTTGGGACAGGATGCATATATTTT.

The V and J genes are TRBV2 and TRBJ2-2; D remains unclear. Trimming stripped 1 base from V and 2 bases from J, with 5 bases between. Looked up from germline, CDR1 is SNHLY and CDR2 is FYNNEI. CDR3 length: 14 residues. CDR3 loop: CASSEVRNTGELFF. The CDR3 region has the DNA TGTGCCAGCAGTGAAGTTAGAAACACCGGGGAGCTGTTTTTT.

The V call is TRBV10-1, the J call TRBJ1-2; D is uncertain. Germline V gene lookup returns CDR1 WNHNN and CDR2 SYGVQD (reference sequence). V was shortened by 0 bases and J by 5 bases, with 7 bases between the two germline ends. The CDR3 totals 13 residues. CDR3 DNA: TGCGCCAGCAGTGAGTCGGTCCAGTATGGCTACACCTTC. Its translation: CASSESVQYGYTF.

This chain links TRBV13 with TRBJ2-7, with 7 nucleotides matching TRBD1. The germline gives CDR1 PRHDT, CDR2 FYEKMQ (reference sequence). The CDR3 extends over 18 amino acids. After removal of 6 bases from V and 1 base from J, the junction contained 18 bases not matched to a gene. The CDR3 DNA sequence: TGTGCCAGCAGTCCAAGGGGCGACAGGGTGTATCCTTCCTACGAGCAGTACTTC. Amino acid sequence: CASSPRGDRVYPSYEQYF.

The chain is built from TRBV6-6 and TRBJ1-4; no clear D gene. V was pared by 8 bases and J by 5 bases, with 3 bases between. Per the germline V gene, CDR1 is MNHNY and CDR2 is SVGAGI (reference sequence). The CDR3 extends over 10 amino acids. The CDR3 loop is CASRNEKLFF. In DNA, the CDR3 is TGTGCCAGCCGGAATGAAAAACTGTTTTTT.

The genes are TRBV5-8 and TRBJ1-5; D is undetermined. Germline CDR1 SGHTS, CDR2 YDEGEE. Trimming left V 2 bases short and J 0 bases short, with 9 bases between. CDR3 length: 15 residues. CDR3 amino acids: CASSFGQTSNQPQHF. In nucleotides, the CDR3 is TGTGCCAGCAGCTTTGGGCAGACTAGCAATCAGCCCCAGCATTTT.

The chain combines TRBV2 with TRBJ1-2; D ambiguous. The germline gives CDR1 SNHLY, CDR2 FYNNEI. V lost 5 bases to trimming and J lost 4 bases, with 11 bases between them. The CDR3 contains 13 residues. The CDR3 spells CASSSNSLYGYTF. The CDR3 nucleotides read TGTGCCAGCAGTTCTAACTCCCTCTATGGCTACACCTTC.

The chain employs TRBV4-2 and TRBJ2-3; 8 bases are a match to TRBD2. The CDR3 covers 15 residues. The junction had 7 bases not matched to a gene; V was cut back by 3 bases and J by 5 bases. Germline CDR1 is LGHNA and CDR2 is YNFKEQ. CDR3 coding DNA: TGTGCCAGCAGCCAGGACGGGACTAGTGGAGATACGCAGTATTTT. As protein: CASSQDGTSGDTQYF.